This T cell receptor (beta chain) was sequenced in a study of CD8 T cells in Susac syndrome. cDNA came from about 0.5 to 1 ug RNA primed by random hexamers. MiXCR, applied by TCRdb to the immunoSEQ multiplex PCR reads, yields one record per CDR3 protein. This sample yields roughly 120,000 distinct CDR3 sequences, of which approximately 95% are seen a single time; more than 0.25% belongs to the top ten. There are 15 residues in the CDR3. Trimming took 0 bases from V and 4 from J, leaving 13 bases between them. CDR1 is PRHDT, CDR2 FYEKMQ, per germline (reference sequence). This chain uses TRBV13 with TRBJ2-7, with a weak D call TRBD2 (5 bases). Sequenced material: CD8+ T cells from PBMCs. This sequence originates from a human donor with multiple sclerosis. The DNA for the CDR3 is TGTGCCAGCAGCTTAGGCGGCAGCACGGGATACGAGCAGTACTTC. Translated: CASSLGGSTGYEQYF.